This TCR beta chain was identified during a study of blood T cells in healthy people across ages. Alongside a J-beta primer mix, a sample-barcoded 5' primer served in a second PCR lasting 7 to 11 cycles. One entry per CDR3 protein results from TCRdb running MiXCR on the 5' RACE reads. The table includes 700,000 to 900,000 distinct CDR3 sequences, approximately 24% detected once. This clonotype showed up just a few times. These records were also assigned to another study, of T cells of mothers and their children.

The clonotype was recovered from a boy aged 10-17 years in good health. Specimen: blood.

The CDR3 DNA follows: TGCGCCAGCAGCGATAGCGGTGGAGCAGATACGCAGTATTTT. Residues: CASSDSGGADTQYF. The chain has TRBV5-1 and TRBJ2-3; a weak D match, TRBD2 (6 bases). The CDR3 covers 14 residues. In germline, CDR1 is SGHRS, CDR2 YFSETQ. Between the trimmed V and J ends, which lost 4 bases and 4 bases, there was a span of 13 bases.